This TCR beta chain was sequenced during a study of blood T cell repertoires in COVID-19. Looking at the study overall: The samples span acute and convalescent COVID-19 from the United States, Italy and Spain. Nucleic acid was either cDNA or gDNA, and it came from T cells, B-cell-depleted T cells, or PBMCs.

J lost 5 bases, V lost 2 bases, and 8 bases had no gene match. CDR1 is MNHEY, CDR2 SVGEGT, per germline. The CDR3 runs 16 residues. Notes on this clone: Other DNA sequences in the sample encode the same CDR3.

Source study methods: Nucleated cell number was recorded as an estimate derived from reference gene primer amplification. This table comes from immunoSEQ multiplex PCR, and its TCRdb copy is limited to in-frame clones, with some not included. V and J calls and clone size follow that table, whereas D and trimming were derived from the DNA. The table includes about 83,000 clones, approximately 78% detected once. The chain has TRBV6-2 or TRBV6-3 and TRBJ1-1; 10 bases agree with TRBD1. The receptor comes from a woman aged 80 or over with acute or convalescent COVID-19. Sequencing was done on a sample of peripheral blood. CDR3 DNA sequence: TGTGCCAGCAGTTACGGAGACAGGGGGCGGGGGACTGAAGCTTTCTTT. Translated, it gives CASSYGDRGRGTEAFF.